This T cell receptor beta chain derives from a study of blood T cell repertoires in COVID-19. Whole-study context: The study drew acute and convalescent COVID-19 samples from the United States, Italy and Spain. Sources were T cells, B-cell-depleted T cells, or PBMCs; the material itself was cDNA or gDNA.

J gave up 2 bases and V 5 bases, and 6 bases lay outside the gene matches. The CDR3 runs 16 residues. Germline CDR1 MDHEN, CDR2 SYDVKM. As originally analysed: How many nucleated cells were present was estimated from reference gene primer amplification. Only in-frame clones appear in the TCRdb table, and some are missing; sequencing was by immunoSEQ multiplex PCR. V and J calls and clone size are as listed in that table; D and trimming were resolved from the DNA. The sample carries 200,000 to 300,000 clones, around nine tenths recorded once. Enrolled during active infection, Seattle patients were then followed longitudinally.

The clonotype was recovered from a woman in her sixties with COVID-19, enrolled during active disease. This chain links TRBV28 with TRBJ2-7; TRBD2 matches 13 bases. The sequencing sample was made of peripheral blood. CDR3 residues: CASSVGLAGSPYEQYF. The CDR3 DNA reads as TGTGCCAGCAGTGTGGGACTAGCGGGGTCCCCCTACGAGCAGTACTTC.